Sequencing of this TCR beta chain was carried out in a study of T cells in Graves' hyperthyroidism and ophthalmopathy (dated 2019 in TCRdb). Concerning the study at large: Peripheral blood was sampled at the time of initial diagnosis, prior to any treatment. In addition, the study compared T-cell repertoires in thyroid tissue and in blood from a handful of Graves' hyperthyroidism patients. For training and testing, the 80 to 100 patients in the discovery cohort were randomly divided in a 7:3 ratio. Whether ophthalmopathy could be predicted prospectively was tested in an independent validation cohort made up of roughly 19 hyperthyroidism patients plus 17 patients who later progressed to ophthalmopathy. A discovery cohort of approximately 97 patients, about 43 with Graves' ophthalmopathy and about 60 with stable Graves' hyperthyroidism, was used to find distinguishing TCR V-J signatures. TCR Vbeta CDR3 sequencing of 120 to 150 peripheral blood samples (over 40 ophthalmopathy, roughly 74 hyperthyroidism and approximately 17 progressor patients) is reported in the paper. Once sampling was done, hyperthyroidism patients were given methimazole at a starting dose of 30 mg daily, whereas ophthalmopathy patients were given high-dose intravenous methylprednisolone.

Points the paper makes about the study in general: In cross-validation, a model built on a 13 V-J signature told ophthalmopathy apart from stable hyperthyroidism with 85% to 90% sensitivity and 81% to 82% specificity, and in testing the same model reached 80%/75%. No statistical method was used to set the sample size in advance, and investigators knew the group allocation. In validation, the model predicted progression to ophthalmopathy with roughly 66% sensitivity and less than 80% specificity, a median of approximately 6.5 months before onset. Most expanded thyroid clonotypes (frequency above 0.001) were also detected in blood, suggesting blood repertoires may reflect thyroid immune responses.

Ophthalmopathy patients had moderately to severely active disease, with a Clinical Activity Score of 3 or more, a NOSPECS grade of 4 or more, and a disease duration of less than 3 months. The study excluded patients with uncontrolled infections, other autoimmune diseases, pregnancy or lactation. Diagnoses were based on clinical symptoms, serum thyroxine and TRAb, thyroid ultrasound and orbital computed tomography. PBMCs were isolated from approximately 10 ml of fresh peripheral blood by Ficoll-Paque density gradient centrifugation. Total RNA was extracted with Trizol reagent, and quality was checked on an Agilent 2100 Bioanalyzer. The CDR3, from cysteine to phenylalanine, totals 15 residues. CDR3 DNA only is kept here, 45 bases in frame from base 1. From a lookup of the germline V gene, CDR1 and CDR2 are MNHNS and SASEGT. V sheds 3 bases and J sheds 7 bases, leaving 16 bases between their ends. To note about this clonotype: Its target antigen remains unknown. Base-call qualities are not available, and no considerably larger clone is one nucleotide away.

The TCR beta CDR3 regions were amplified from the RNA transcripts. The TCR CDR3 was subjected to a first round of RT-PCR using the HTBI primer set and the Qiagen OneStep RT-PCR kit. A second multiplex PCR round built the libraries, followed by size selection and purification. Paired-end sequencing of the libraries was performed with 100 bp reads on an Illumina HiSeq2000. The paper's processing steps were these. SOAPnuke was used to process the raw data, removing reads that contained adapters or uncalled bases, had a mean Phred below 15, or lacked an exact match to the constant primer or identifier. High-quality paired reads were merged using COPE v1.2.5, and each unique nucleotide sequence was defined as a clonotype. MiTCR v1.1 was used to align the clonotypes against IMGT TRBV, TRBD and TRBJ reference segments. The analysis included only V-J combinations with a frequency above 0.0001, which together covered over 98% of the repertoires. The TCS score was defined as F50 (clonal expansion) divided by E x V (chaos), with BLOSUM62-based TCRdist calculated between CDR3 peptides within each V-J. Welch's t-statistics and random forest reduced roughly 540 V-J features to fewer than 15, which were used in a naive Bayes classifier (R e1071). TCRdb took the public reads, trimmed them with fastp at Q25, ran MiXCR for clone calling and kept in-frame beta chains. Under each unique CDR3 protein, matching rows form one entry showing the most common genes and DNA. It is TCRdb's table, rather than the study itself, that gives the V and J calls and clone size. This sample is represented by 350,000 to 400,000 distinct CDR3 sequences; under 20% of them were singletons. Of the sample, around two fifths falls within the top ten clones.

The TCR sequence derives from a man aged 18 to 29 with Graves' ophthalmopathy. The specimen was blood. The rearrangement joined TRBV6-1 to TRBJ1-5; a tentative D match to TRBD1 spans 5 bases. The CDR3 has the sequence CASSDGLRGFQPQHF. The sequenced DNA is TGTGCCAGCAGTGATGGTCTCCGGGGGTTCCAGCCCCAGCATTTT.